Listed here are 5 T cell receptor beta chains from one sample, sequenced in a study of OX40 agonist ivuxolimab in advanced cancers. TCRdb's copy holds only in-frame clones and misses some; the assay was immunoSEQ multiplex PCR. The profile shows tens of thousands of clones, roughly nine tenths of them singletons. Sequences were derived from CD4+ or CD8+ T cells sorted from blood, sampled in a trial of the OX40 agonist ivuxolimab. Every receptor here comes from an adult with an advanced solid tumor such as melanoma, head and neck, liver or kidney cancer.

This chain links TRBV13 with TRBJ2-7; D possibly matches TRBD1 or TRBD2 (5 bases each). This CDR3 spans 12 amino acids. Germline CDR1 reads PRHDT; CDR2 reads FYEKMQ (reference sequence). With 2 bases removed from V and 6 bases from J, the gap between germline ends came to 8 bases. CDR3 nucleotides: TGTGCCAGCAGCTTATTTGGGGGCGAGCAGTACTTC. Translating gives CASSLFGGEQYF.

The rearrangement links TRBV2 to TRBJ1-1; tentative D call: TRBD1 (6 bases). From germline, CDR1 is SNHLY and CDR2 FYNNEI. This CDR3 spans 14 amino acids. Trimming removed 6 bases at V and 3 bases at J, with 14 bases between. The CDR3 protein is CASSAGGAHTEAFF. CDR3 DNA: TGTGCCAGCAGCGCCGGGGGGGCTCACACTGAAGCTTTCTTT.

The V call is TRBV27, the J call TRBJ1-2; TRBD1 might be the D (6 bases). The length of the CDR3 is 13 residues. Germline V CDR1 and CDR2: MNHEY, SMNVEV (reference sequence). The V gene lost 8 bases and the J gene lost 8 bases, with 18 bases spanning the gap. In DNA form, the CDR3 reads TGTGCCAGCTCCCCTCGGGAGGGGGACGGCTACACCTTC. Residues: CASSPREGDGYTF.

The chain joins TRBV29-1 to TRBJ2-1; 8 positions agree with TRBD2. CDR1 SQVTM and CDR2 ANQGSEA come from the germline V gene. With 4 bases clipped from V and 3 bases from J, the junction kept 8 bases outside the gene matches. The CDR3 loop spans 15 amino acids. CDR3 sequence: CSVGFFSGVYNEQFF. CDR3 in DNA: TGCAGCGTTGGCTTTTTTAGCGGGGTCTACAATGAGCAGTTCTTC.

The chain recombines TRBV4-3 with TRBJ2-2; no clear D. V was clipped by 4 bases and J by 0 bases, with 9 bases between them. Germline CDR1 is LGHNA and CDR2 is YSLEER. The length of the CDR3 is 15 residues. The CDR3 DNA reads TGCGCCAGCAGCCGTGGTATCACGAACACCGGGGAGCTGTTTTTT. Amino acids: CASSRGITNTGELFF.